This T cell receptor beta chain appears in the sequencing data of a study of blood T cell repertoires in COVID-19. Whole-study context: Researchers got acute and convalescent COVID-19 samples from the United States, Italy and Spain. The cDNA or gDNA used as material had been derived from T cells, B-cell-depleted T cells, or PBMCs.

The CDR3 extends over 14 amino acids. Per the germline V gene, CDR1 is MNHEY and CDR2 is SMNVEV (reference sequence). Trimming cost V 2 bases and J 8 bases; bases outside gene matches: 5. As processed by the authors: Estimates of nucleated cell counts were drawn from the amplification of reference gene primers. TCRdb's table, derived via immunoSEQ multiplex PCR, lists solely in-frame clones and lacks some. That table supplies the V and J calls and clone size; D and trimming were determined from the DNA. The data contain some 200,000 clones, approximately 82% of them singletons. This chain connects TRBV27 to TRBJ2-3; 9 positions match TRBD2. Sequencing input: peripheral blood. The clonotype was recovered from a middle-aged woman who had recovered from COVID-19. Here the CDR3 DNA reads TGTGCCAGCAGTTTAGCGGGGGGGCCACTTACGCAGTATTTT. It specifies CASSLAGGPLTQYF.